This T cell receptor (beta chain) was observed in a study of Graves' ophthalmopathy and Graves' hyperthyroidism. At least ten counts were recorded for this clonotype. The antigen is not known. Beta-chain TCR CDR3 regions were amplified from RNA transcripts. First-round RT-PCR employed HTBI primers, with a second-round multiplex PCR after it. One entry per CDR3 protein results from TCRdb running MiXCR on the multiplex PCR reads. Found here are approximately 540,000 distinct CDR3 sequences, 39% of them singletons; the top ten hold about 4.1%. The CDR3 extends over 13 amino acids. Germline V gene sequence: CDR1 SGHNT, CDR2 YENEEA. The ends were cut back, 5 bases at V and 0 bases at J, with 7 bases in the middle. Regarding the study as a whole: With about 86% sensitivity and around 81% specificity, a 13-signature model separated ophthalmopathy from stable hyperthyroidism.

V gene TRBV11-3 combines with J gene TRBJ2-5, with a tentative D call TRBD1 (6 bases). The receptor's source is an adult man with Graves' hyperthyroidism. The sequencing input was peripheral blood or thyroid tissue (not recorded which). In DNA, the CDR3 is TGTGCCAGCAGCGCAGGGGACCAAGAGACCCAGTACTTC. It specifies CASSAGDQETQYF.